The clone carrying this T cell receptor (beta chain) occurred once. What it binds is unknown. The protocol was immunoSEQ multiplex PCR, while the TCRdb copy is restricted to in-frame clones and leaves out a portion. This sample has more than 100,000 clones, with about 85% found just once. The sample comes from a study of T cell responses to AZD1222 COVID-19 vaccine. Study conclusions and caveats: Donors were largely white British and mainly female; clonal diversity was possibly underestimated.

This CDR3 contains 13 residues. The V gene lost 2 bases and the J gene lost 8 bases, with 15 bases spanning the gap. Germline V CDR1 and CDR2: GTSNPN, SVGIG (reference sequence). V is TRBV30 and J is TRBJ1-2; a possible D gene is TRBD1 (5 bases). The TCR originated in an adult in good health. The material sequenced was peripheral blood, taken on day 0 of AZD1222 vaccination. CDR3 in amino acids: CAWSFPGLRGYTF. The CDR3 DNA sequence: TGTGCCTGGAGTTTTCCAGGGTTGAGGGGCTACACCTTC.